This T cell receptor beta chain was identified in a study of T cell responses to AZD1222 COVID-19 vaccine. The table came from immunoSEQ multiplex PCR; TCRdb's copy has only in-frame clones and leaves some out. The table shows 150,000 to 180,000 clones, with around 85% occurring only once. As for this clone: Its antigen remains unidentified.

General observations from the study: Seropositive AZD1222 recipients at baseline numbered only five to seven. It should be noted that donors were predominantly white British and more often female, and clonal diversity was possibly underestimated. Spike-specific TCR breadth rose after two AZD1222 doses, and depth rose as well.

This TCR derives from an adult who had recovered from COVID-19. The sequencing used peripheral blood, collected after recovery from COVID-19.

The CDR3 is CASSFPQGDYGYTF. CDR3 nucleotide sequence: TGTGCCAGCAGTTTCCCCCAGGGGGACTATGGCTACACCTTC. The chain couples TRBV28 to TRBJ1-2; TRBD1 agrees at 7 bases. With V trimmed by 3 bases and J by 3 bases, 4 bases remained unmatched. This CDR3 is 14 amino acids long. Germline V gene data show CDR1 as MDHEN and CDR2 as SYDVKM.